This note documents a single T cell receptor (beta chain) sequence. The target antigen is unknown. The data originate from a study of immune evolution from preneoplasia to lung adenocarcinoma. Study-wide findings and caveats: From normal lung to invasive adenocarcinoma, top clone frequencies appeared to decrease.

Profiled with immunoSEQ multiplex PCR; TCRdb holds only in-frame clones, not every one. Of some 10,000 clones in the sample, around four fifths were seen once. Two lung cancer pathologists independently confirmed each histologic diagnosis. After pathologic assessment, macro-dissection selected premalignant or tumor cells for extraction. The CDR3 has 15 amino acids. Trimming cost V 1 base and J 3 bases, with 11 bases left between them. Germline values: CDR1 SGHNT, CDR2 YYREEE (reference sequence). This clonotype was sampled from a person aged 65 to 85 with lung adenocarcinoma. Input material: FFPE minimally invasive lung adenocarcinoma tissue. The chain combines TRBV5-4 with TRBJ1-3; a possible D gene is TRBD1 (6 bases). The CDR3 spells CASSLTGAGGNTIYF. The CDR3 coding sequence is TGTGCCAGCAGCTTGACGGGGGCAGGTGGAAACACCATATATTTT.